This T cell receptor (beta chain) appears in the sequencing data of a study of blood T cells in healthy people across ages. The CDR3 sequence is 16 residues long. Trimming removed 0 bases from V and 4 bases from J, with 11 bases in between. Germline-derived CDR1 and CDR2 are SGDLS and YYNGEE. Together with a sample-barcoded 5' primer, a J-beta primer mix was included in a second PCR lasting roughly 6 to 12 cycles. TCRdb reprocessed the 5' RACE reads with MiXCR, giving one entry per CDR3 protein. The sample lists about 830,000 distinct CDR3 sequences, 60% to 80% occurring once. Notes on the study in general: Using unsorted PBMCs precluded a conclusive naive versus antigen-experienced comparison.

This clonotype was counted a single time. What it binds is not known. The sample taken for sequencing was blood. The chain is built from TRBV9 and TRBJ1-6, with D tentatively TRBD1 (6 bases). The receptor was derived from a man aged 30 to 39 in good health. The CDR3 region has the DNA TGTGCCAGCAGCGTAGAGTCAGGGGCGTATAATTCACCCCTCCACTTT. This codes for CASSVESGAYNSPLHF.